This T cell receptor (beta chain) was recorded in a study of cytotoxic CD8 clonotypes in ibrutinib-treated CLL (dated by TCRdb to the early 2020s). As for the study more broadly: In this cohort, over 14 patients were treatment-naive and about ten were relapsed/refractory, while 17 to 18 had unmutated IGHV. Every remission and progressive disease sample was obtained while ibrutinib was still being received by the patients. An average of 255,043 productive templates and tens of thousands of productive rearrangements was obtained per sample. Partial responses were observed in about 25 patients and complete responses in 2; after a median follow-up of roughly 72 months, remission was maintained in 14 patients and progression was observed in approximately 12. Of the 86 people in the trial, about 27 had longitudinal samples available. Samples at response were collected after a median of approximately twelve months of treatment, with a range of about 6 to 36 months. Cryopreserved peripheral blood mononuclear cells were obtained prior to treatment, at the time of response, and at either disease progression or sustained remission. Results and caveats for the whole study, not just this receptor: Public clonotypes were found to be uncommon and were observed to contract or remain stable during treatment; the increase in clonality was shown to reflect expansion of private clonotypes at ibrutinib response. Clonality rose at ibrutinib response, remained stable during sustained remission, and dropped back toward baseline at progression. Sampling times were not matched between patients in sustained remission and patients whose disease was progressing, and lymph node repertoires were not examined. Baseline clonality exceeded that of age-matched healthy donors and correlated strongly with circulating CD8+ T-cell counts.

The time point label for this specimen denotes: about a year on ibrutinib. For TCR beta library preparation, roughly 2 micrograms of genomic DNA were extracted from the cryopreserved PBMCs. Longitudinal blood samples from CLL patients receiving ibrutinib monotherapy were subjected to high-throughput TCR beta sequencing. The patients took part in an open-label, single-center phase 2 trial of ibrutinib monotherapy. On a MiSeq, deep resolution sequencing aimed for a depth between 1 in 1 million and 1 in 200,000 T cells, with each clonotype covered 10x on average. The immunoSEQ hsTCRB Kit was used to generate the TCR beta libraries. The paper's processing steps were these. ImmunoSEQ Data Assistant and ImmunoSEQ Analyzer were used for data analysis, and V, D and J genes were assigned according to IMGT definitions. Clonality was computed as one minus normalized Shannon entropy of productive rearrangement frequencies, ranging from 0 to 1. Public clonotype analysis was restricted to overrepresented clonotypes comprising at least 0.05% of each patient's repertoire. Around 12 age-matched healthy donor repertoires from immuneACCESS were used as controls for clonality. TCRdb limited this immuneACCESS table to in-frame rearrangements with V and J called. A share of clones is missing; checked studies link under half to unresolved V genes, and the rest is unexplained. Clonal size and the V and J genes are those of that table, whereas D and trimming came from the DNA. Counted in this sample were over 65,000 clones; approximately 70% of them appeared once. Jointly, the top ten make up roughly 6% of the sample.

As for this clone: What this receptor recognizes is not known. Base qualities are not provided; no much larger clone lies one nucleotide away.

From the cysteine through the phenylalanine, the CDR3 covers 16 amino acids. Solely the CDR3 DNA is kept, with 48 bases framed from the first base. Based on the germline V gene, the CDR1 and CDR2 sequences are SGHTA and FQGNSA. Trimmed from V: 1 base; trimmed from J: 6 bases; junction bases lacking a gene match: 2. The rearrangement joined TRBV7-2 to TRBJ1-6; TRBD1 agrees with 11 junctional bases. The input for sequencing was PBMCs, taken after 12 months of ibrutinib treatment. This clonotype was obtained from a human donor with chronic lymphocytic leukemia. This receptor carries the CDR3 CASSLGGTGGNSPLHF. The DNA sequence follows: TGTGCCAGCAGCTTAGGCGGGACAGGGGGTAATTCACCCCTCCACTTT. Reference TRBV7-2 and TRBJ1-6 genes cover what lies past the CDR3, so the full variable domain is GAGVSQSPSNKVTEKGKDVELRCDPISGHTALYWYRQSLGQGLEFLIYFQGNSAPDKSGLPSDRFSAERTGGSVSTLTIQRTQQEDSAVYLCASSLGGTGGNSPLHFGNGTRLTVT.